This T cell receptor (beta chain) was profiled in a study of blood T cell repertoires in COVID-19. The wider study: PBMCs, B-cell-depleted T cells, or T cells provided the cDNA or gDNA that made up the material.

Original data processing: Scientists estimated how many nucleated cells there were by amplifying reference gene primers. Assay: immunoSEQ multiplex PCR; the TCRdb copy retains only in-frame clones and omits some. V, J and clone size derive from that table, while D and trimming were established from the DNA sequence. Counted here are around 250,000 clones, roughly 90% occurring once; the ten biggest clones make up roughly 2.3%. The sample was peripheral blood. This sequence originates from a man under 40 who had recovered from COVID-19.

The CDR3: CAWSGAGLAGGGEQYF. The CDR3 DNA sequence: TGTGCCTGGAGTGGGGCCGGACTAGCGGGGGGTGGCGAGCAGTACTTC. The rearrangement links TRBV30 to TRBJ2-7; 14 nucleotides match TRBD2. The junction had 8 bases not matched to a gene; V was cut back by 1 base and J by 6 bases. The CDR3 is 16 amino acids. Germline-derived CDR1 and CDR2 are GTSNPN and SVGIG (reference sequence).